This entry is about one T cell receptor beta chain. The record originates from a study of OX40 agonist ivuxolimab in advanced cancers. Clones were read by immunoSEQ multiplex PCR, and TCRdb kept only the in-frame ones, dropping some. The sample consists of about 16,000 clones, 86% of them appearing once. The V end was cut by 1 base, the J end by 5 bases, with 7 bases between. CDR1 is MNHNY and CDR2 is SVGAGI in the germline V gene (reference sequence). The CDR3 is made up of 13 amino acids. J is TRBJ2-3 and V is TRBV6-6; D is uncertain. Sequenced material: CD4+ or CD8+ T cells sorted from blood, taken in a trial of the OX40 agonist ivuxolimab. The receptor comes from an adult with an advanced solid tumor such as melanoma, head and neck, liver or kidney cancer. As DNA, the CDR3 is TGTGCCAGCAGTTACTGGTGGGGAGATACGCAGTATTTT. Residues: CASSYWWGDTQYF.